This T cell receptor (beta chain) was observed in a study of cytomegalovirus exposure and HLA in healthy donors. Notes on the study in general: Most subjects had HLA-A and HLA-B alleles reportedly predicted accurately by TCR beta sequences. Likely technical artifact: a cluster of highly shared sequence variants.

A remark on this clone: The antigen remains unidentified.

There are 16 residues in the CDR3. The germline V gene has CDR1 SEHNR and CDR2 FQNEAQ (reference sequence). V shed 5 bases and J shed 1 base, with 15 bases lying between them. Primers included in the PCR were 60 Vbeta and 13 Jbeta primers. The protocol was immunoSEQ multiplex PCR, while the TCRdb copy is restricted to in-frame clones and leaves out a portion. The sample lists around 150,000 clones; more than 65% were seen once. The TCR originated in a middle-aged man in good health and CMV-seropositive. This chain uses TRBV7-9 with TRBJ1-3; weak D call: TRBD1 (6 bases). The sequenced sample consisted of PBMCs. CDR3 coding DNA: TGTGCCAGCAGCCGTTCACAGGGAAGGTCTGGAAACACCATATATTTT. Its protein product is CASSRSQGRSGNTIYF.